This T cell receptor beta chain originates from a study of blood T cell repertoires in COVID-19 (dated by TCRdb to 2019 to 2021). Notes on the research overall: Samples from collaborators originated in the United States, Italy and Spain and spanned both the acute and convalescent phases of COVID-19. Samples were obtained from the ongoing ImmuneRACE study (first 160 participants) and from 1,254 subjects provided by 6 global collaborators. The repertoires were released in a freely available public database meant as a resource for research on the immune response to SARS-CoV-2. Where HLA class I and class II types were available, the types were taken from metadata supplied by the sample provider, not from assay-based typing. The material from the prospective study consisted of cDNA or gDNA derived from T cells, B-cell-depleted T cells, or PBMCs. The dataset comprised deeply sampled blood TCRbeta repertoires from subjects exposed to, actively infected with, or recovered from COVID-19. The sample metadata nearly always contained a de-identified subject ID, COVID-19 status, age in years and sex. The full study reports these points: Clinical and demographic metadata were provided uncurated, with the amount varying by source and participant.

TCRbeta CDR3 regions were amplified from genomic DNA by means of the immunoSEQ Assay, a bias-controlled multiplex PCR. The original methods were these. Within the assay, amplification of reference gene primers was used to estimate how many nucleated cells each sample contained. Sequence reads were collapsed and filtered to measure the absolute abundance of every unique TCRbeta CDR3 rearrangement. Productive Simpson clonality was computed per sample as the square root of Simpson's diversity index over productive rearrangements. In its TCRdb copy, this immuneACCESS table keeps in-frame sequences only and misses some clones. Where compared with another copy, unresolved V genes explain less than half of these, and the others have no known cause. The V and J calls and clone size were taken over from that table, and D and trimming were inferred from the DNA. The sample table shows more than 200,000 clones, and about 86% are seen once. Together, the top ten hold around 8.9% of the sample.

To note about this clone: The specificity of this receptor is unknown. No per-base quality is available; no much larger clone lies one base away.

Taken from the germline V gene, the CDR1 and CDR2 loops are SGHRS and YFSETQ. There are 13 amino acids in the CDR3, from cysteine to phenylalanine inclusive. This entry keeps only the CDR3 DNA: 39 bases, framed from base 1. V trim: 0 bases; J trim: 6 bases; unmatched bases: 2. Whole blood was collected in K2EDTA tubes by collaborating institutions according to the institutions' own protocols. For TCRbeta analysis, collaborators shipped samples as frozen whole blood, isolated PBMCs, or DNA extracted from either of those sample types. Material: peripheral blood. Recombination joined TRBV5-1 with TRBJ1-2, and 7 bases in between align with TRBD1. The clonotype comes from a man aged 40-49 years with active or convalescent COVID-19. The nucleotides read TGCGCCAGCAGCTTGGACAGGGGCGATGGCTACACCTTC. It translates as CASSLDRGDGYTF.